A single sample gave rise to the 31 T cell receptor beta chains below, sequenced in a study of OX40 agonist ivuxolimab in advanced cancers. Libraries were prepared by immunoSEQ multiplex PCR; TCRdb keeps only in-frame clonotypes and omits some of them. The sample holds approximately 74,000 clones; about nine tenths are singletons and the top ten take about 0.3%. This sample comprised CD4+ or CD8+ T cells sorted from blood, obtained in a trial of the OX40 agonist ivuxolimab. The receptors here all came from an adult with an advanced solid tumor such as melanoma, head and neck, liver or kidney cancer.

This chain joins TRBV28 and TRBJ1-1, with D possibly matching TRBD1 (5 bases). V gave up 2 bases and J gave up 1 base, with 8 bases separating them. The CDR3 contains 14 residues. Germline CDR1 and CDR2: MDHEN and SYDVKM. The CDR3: CASSLVDRNTEAFF. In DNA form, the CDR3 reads TGTGCCAGCAGTTTAGTAGACAGGAACACTGAAGCTTTCTTT.

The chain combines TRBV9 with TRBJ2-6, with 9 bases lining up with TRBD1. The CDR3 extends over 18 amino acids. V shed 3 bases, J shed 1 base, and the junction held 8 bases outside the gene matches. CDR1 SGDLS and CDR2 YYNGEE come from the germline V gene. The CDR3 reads CASSAATGGVSGANVLTF. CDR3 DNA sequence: TGTGCCAGCAGCGCGGCGACAGGGGGTGTTTCTGGGGCCAACGTCCTGACTTTC.

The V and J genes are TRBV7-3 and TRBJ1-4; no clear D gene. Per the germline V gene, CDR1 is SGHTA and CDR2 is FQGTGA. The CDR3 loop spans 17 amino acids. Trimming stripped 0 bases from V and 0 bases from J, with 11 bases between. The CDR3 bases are TGTGCCAGCAGCTTAACGGGCGCTGTTGCAACTAATGAAAAACTGTTTTTT. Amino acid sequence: CASSLTGAVATNEKLFF.

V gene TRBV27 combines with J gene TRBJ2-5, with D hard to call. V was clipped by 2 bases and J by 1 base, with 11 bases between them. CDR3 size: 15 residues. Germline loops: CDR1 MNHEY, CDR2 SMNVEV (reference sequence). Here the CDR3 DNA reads TGTGCCAGCAGTTTACGACGGACGTCCCAAGAGACCCAGTACTTC. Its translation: CASSLRRTSQETQYF.

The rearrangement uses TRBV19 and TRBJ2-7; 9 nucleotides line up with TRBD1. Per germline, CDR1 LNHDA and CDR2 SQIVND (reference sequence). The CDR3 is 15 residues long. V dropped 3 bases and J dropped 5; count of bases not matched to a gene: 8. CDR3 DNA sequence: TGTGCCAGTAGTATGGACAGGGGAGGCTTGGACGAGCAGTACTTC. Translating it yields CASSMDRGGLDEQYF. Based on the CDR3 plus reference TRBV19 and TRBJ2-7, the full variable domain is DGGITQSPKYLFRKEGQNVTLSCEQNLNHDAMYWYRQDPGQGLRLIYYSQIVNDFQKGDIAEGYSVSREKKESFPLTVTSAQKNPTAFYLCASSMDRGGLDEQYFGPGTRLTVT.

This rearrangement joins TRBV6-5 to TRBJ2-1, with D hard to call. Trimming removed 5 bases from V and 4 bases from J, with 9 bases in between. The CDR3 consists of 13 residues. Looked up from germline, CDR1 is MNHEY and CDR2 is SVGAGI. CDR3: CASSRELYNEQFF. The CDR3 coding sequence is TGTGCCAGCAGTCGTGAACTTTACAATGAGCAGTTCTTC.

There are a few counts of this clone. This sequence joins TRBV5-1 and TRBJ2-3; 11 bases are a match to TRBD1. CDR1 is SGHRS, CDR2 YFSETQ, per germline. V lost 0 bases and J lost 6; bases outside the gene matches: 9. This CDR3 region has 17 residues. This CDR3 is CASSLVNTGQGVDTQYF. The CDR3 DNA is TGCGCCAGCAGCTTGGTTAACACGGGACAGGGGGTCGATACGCAGTATTTT.

The chain's CDR3 is CASSEQGSYNEQFF. In nucleotides, the CDR3 is TGTGCCAGCAGTGAACAGGGTTCCTACAATGAGCAGTTCTTC. The chain is built from TRBV25-1 and TRBJ2-1, with a possible D match to TRBD1 (5 bases). Germline V gene sequence: CDR1 MGHDK, CDR2 SYGVNS. With 2 bases removed from V and 1 base from J, the gap between germline ends came to 6 bases. The CDR3 spans 14 residues.

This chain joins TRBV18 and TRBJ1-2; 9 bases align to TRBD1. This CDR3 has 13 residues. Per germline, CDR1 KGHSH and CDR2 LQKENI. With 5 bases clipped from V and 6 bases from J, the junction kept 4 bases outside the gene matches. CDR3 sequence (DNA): TGTGCCAGCTCATTGAGGACAGGGGATGGCTACACCTTC. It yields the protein CASSLRTGDGYTF.

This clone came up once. CDR3 bases: TGCGCCAGCAGCAAGAACGGCGGGTGGAGCACAGATACGCAGTATTTT. This gives the protein CASSKNGGWSTDTQYF. The chain has TRBV5-1 and TRBJ2-3; TRBD2 might be the D (5 bases). V shed 4 bases and J shed 0 bases, with 15 bases lying between them. CDR3 length equals 16 residues. CDR1 and CDR2 from the germline V gene are SGHRS and YFSETQ.

The DNA for the CDR3 is TGTGCCAGCAGCTTGATAGGACAGGATCAGCCCCAGCATTTT. Residues: CASSLIGQDQPQHF. This chain links TRBV5-8 with TRBJ1-5; 7 bases are a match to TRBD1. CDR3 length: 14 residues. The ends lost 1 base at V and 5 bases at J; junction bases unmatched: 3. Germline CDR1 SGHTS, CDR2 YDEGEE.

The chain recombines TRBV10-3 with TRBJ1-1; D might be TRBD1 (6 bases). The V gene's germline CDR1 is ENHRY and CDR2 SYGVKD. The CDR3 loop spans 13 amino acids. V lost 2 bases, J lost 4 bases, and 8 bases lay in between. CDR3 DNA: TGTGCCATCAGTGAGGGAGGGGGCACTGAAGCTTTCTTT. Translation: CAISEGGGTEAFF.

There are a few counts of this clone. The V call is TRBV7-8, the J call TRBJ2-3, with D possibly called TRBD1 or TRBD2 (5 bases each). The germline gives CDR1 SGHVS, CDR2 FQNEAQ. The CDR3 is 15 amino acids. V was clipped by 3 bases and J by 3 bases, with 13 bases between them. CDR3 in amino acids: CASSFEGKETDTQYF. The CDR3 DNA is TGTGCCAGCAGCTTTGAGGGGAAAGAGACAGATACGCAGTATTTT.

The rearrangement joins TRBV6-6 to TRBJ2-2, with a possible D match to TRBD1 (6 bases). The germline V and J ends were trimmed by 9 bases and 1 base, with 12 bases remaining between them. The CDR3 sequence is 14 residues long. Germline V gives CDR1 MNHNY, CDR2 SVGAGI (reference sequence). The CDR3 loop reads CASFQGKNTGELFF. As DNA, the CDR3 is TGTGCCAGTTTCCAGGGGAAGAACACCGGGGAGCTGTTTTTT.

As DNA, the CDR3 is TGTGCCAGCAGCTTAGCAGGGGCCCTTCAGCCCCAGCATTTT. Its translation: CASSLAGALQPQHF. The chain carries TRBV7-2 and TRBJ1-5; TRBD1 is a possible D gene (5 bases). Germline V CDR1 and CDR2: SGHTA, FQGNSA. The V end lost 0 bases, the J end lost 6 bases, and 9 bases lay between the germline ends. The CDR3 is made up of 14 amino acids.

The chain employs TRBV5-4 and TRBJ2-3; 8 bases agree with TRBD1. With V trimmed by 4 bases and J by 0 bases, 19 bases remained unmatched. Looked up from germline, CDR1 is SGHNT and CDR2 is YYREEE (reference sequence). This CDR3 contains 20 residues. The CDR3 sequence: CASSHLRDRSQSLSTDTQYF. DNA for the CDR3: TGTGCCAGCAGCCACCTTCGGGACAGGAGTCAATCCCTCAGCACAGATACGCAGTATTTT.

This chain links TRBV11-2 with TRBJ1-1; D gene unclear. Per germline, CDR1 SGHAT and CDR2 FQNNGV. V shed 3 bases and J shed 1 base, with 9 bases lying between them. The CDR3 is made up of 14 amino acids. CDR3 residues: CASSLGGGNTEAFF. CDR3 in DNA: TGTGCCAGCAGCTTGGGTGGAGGGAACACTGAAGCTTTCTTT.

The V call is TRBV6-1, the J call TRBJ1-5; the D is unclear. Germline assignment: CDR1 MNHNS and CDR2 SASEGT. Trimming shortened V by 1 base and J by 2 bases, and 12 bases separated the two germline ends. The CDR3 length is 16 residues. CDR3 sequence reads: CASSEGGGRGNQPQHF. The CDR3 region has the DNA TGTGCCAGCAGTGAAGGTGGAGGGCGAGGCAATCAGCCCCAGCATTTT.

The CDR3: CASSLSGPSTDTQYF. CDR3 in DNA: TGTGCCAGCAGCTTAAGCGGACCTAGCACAGATACGCAGTATTTT. The chain joins TRBV5-6 to TRBJ2-3; TRBD2 is a possible D gene (5 bases). Trimming stripped 2 bases from V and 0 bases from J, with 10 bases between. Germline V gives CDR1 SGHDT, CDR2 YYEEEE. This CDR3 has 15 amino acids.

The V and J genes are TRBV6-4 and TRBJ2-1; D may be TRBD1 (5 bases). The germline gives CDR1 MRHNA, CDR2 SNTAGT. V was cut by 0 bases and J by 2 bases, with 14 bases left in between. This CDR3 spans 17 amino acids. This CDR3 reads CASSDSPRVGTYNEQFF. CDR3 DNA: TGTGCCAGCAGTGACTCCCCCAGGGTGGGGACCTACAATGAGCAGTTCTTC.

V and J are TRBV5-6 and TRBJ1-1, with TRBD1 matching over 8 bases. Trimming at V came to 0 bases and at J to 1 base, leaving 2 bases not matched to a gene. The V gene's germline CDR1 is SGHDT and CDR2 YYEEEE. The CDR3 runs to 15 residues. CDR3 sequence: CASSLVGQENTEAFF. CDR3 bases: TGTGCCAGCAGCTTGGTGGGACAGGAGAACACTGAAGCTTTCTTT.

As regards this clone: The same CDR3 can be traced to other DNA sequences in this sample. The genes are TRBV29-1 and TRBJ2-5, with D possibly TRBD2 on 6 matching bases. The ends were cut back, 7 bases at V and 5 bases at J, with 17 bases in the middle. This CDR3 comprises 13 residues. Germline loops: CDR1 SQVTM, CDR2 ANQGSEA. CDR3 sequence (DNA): TGCAGCGGGGGTGGAGGGGCCGGGGAGACCCAGTACTTC. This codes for CSGGGGAGETQYF.

The CDR3 spells CASSLVGVSNQPQHF. CDR3 nucleotides: TGTGCCAGCAGCTTAGTCGGGGTTAGCAATCAGCCCCAGCATTTT. J is TRBJ1-5 and V is TRBV7-9; D not resolved. Trimming pared 1 base from V and 0 bases from J, leaving 7 bases between. This CDR3 has 15 amino acids. CDR1 SEHNR and CDR2 FQNEAQ come from the germline V gene (reference sequence).

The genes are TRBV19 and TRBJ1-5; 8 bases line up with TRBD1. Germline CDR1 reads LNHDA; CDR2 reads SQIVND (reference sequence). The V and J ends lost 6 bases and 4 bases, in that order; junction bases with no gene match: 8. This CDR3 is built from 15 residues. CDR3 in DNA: TGTGCCAGTAGGAGAGGACAGGGCGAAAATCAGCCCCAGCATTTT. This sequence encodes CASRRGQGENQPQHF.

CDR3 in DNA: TGCGCCAGCAGCTTAGGCAGGACCTCCTACGAGCAGTACTTC. This encodes CASSLGRTSYEQYF. This chain uses TRBV5-1 with TRBJ2-7, with D hard to call. Between the trimmed V and J ends, which lost 2 bases and 0 bases, there was a span of 9 bases. The CDR3 length is 14 residues. CDR1 SGHRS and CDR2 YFSETQ come from the germline V gene.

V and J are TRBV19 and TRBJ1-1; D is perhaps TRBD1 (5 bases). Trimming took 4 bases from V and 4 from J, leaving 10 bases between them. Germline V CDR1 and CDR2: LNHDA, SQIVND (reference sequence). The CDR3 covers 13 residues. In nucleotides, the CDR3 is TGTGCCAGTAGTAAGGAACAGGTCACTGAAGCTTTCTTT. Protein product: CASSKEQVTEAFF.

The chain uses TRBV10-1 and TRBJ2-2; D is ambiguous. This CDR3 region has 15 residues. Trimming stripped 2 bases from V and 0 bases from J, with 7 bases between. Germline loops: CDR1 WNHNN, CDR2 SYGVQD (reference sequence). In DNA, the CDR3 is TGCGCCAGCAGTGAGACCCGCGCGAACACCGGGGAGCTGTTTTTT. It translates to CASSETRANTGELFF.

This CDR3 reads CASSLDVPTGELFF. As DNA, the CDR3 is TGTGCCAGCAGCTTAGATGTTCCAACCGGGGAGCTGTTTTTT. J is TRBJ2-2 and V is TRBV7-9; no definite D call. The germline gives CDR1 SEHNR, CDR2 FQNEAQ (reference sequence). V was pared by 1 base and J by 5 bases, with 8 bases between. This CDR3 has 14 amino acids.

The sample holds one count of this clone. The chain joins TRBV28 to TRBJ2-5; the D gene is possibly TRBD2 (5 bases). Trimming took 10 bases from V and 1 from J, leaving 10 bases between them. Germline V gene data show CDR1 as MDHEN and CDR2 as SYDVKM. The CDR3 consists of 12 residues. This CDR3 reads CAIRTLQETQYF. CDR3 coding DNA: TGTGCCATCCGGACTCTCCAAGAGACCCAGTACTTC.

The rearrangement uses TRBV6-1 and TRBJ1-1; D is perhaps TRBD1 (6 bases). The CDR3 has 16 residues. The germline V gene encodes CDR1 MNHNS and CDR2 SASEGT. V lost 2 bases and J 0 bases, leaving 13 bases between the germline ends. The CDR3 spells CASSESGHTVNTEAFF. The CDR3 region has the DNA TGTGCCAGCAGTGAATCGGGACACACCGTGAACACTGAAGCTTTCTTT.

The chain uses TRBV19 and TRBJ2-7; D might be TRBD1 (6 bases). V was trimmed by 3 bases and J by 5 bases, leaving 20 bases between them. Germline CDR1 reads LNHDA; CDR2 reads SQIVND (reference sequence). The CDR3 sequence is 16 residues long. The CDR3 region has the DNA TGTGCCAGTAGTATCCCACGGTTGGATAGGGGGAACGAGCAGTACTTC. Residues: CASSIPRLDRGNEQYF.